This TCR beta chain was found in a study of identical twins (dated by TCRdb to about 2016). In terms of the full investigation: The study deep-sequenced TCR alpha and beta repertoires from monozygotic twins, unrelated adults of various ages and cord blood to test whether fetal clonotypes persist. To rule out contamination, replicate twin experiments were performed at different times with different library preparation protocols.

Overall results and qualifications from the work: The excess sharing between twins in beta out-of-frame sequences was weaker because fewer shared sequences reduced the signal-to-noise ratio. Recombination models systematically underestimated out-of-frame TCR alpha sharing in monozygotic twins but agreed with sharing between unrelated individuals. Compared with coincidental sharing between unrelated individuals, out-of-frame TCR alpha sequences shared between twins had an excess of sequences with low generation probability. Abundant cord blood beta clonotypes had fewer insertions, young adult naive repertoires showed a similar but weaker trend, and memory repertoires showed no such trend. Invariant T cells such as MAIT and iNKT could partly confound zero-insertion analyses, although diverse VJ usage argued against such confounding for most clonotypes. Because the same donors could not be followed over many years, conclusions were based on cross-sectional statistical analysis.

Libraries were made using 5' RACE. Sequencing relied on an Illumina HiSeq 2000. Template switching introduced a universal primer binding site; the final cDNA contained a unique molecular identifier, enabling accurate counting of TCR cDNA molecules. First-strand cDNA for TCR alpha and beta chains was synthesized from specific primers in the conserved constant-segment region. To control for contamination, every cDNA library carried two barcodes: a SMART-Mk sample barcode plus Illumina barcodes. TruSeq adapter sequences along with Illumina sample barcodes were introduced in two successive PCR steps. The TCR alpha and beta cDNA libraries were sequenced on the Illumina HiSeq platform using custom primers. In the paper's pipeline: Unique molecular identifiers were extracted from raw reads with MiGEC, and CDR3 positions were determined with MiXCR. Recombination models were inferred per individual with the repgenHMM and IGoR tools using an EM algorithm. The tcR package in R was used for shared clonotype analysis, with sharing normalized by the product of cloneset sizes. To study raw recombination without the effects of thymic and clonal selection, out-of-frame nonproductive sequences were analyzed. TCRdb passed the public sequencing reads through fastp at Q25 and MiXCR, retaining productive beta sequences. Duplicate CDR3 protein sequences are folded into a single record with the most common DNA and genes. The V and J calls and clone size are TCRdb's, not the authors'. This sample lists 1.5 million to 2 million distinct CDR3 sequences; under 35% were detected once. The top ten hold about 0.27% of the sample.

This clonotype showed up just a few times. Its antigen specificity is not known. No qualities accompany the bases; no much larger clone lies one base away. Only healthy Caucasian donors were included. Including cysteine and phenylalanine, the CDR3 has 15 amino acids. The CDR3 DNA has 45 bases and is translated from base 1. The germline V gene encodes CDR1 WNHNN and CDR2 SYGVQD (reference sequence). Trimming leaves V shorter by 7 bases and J shorter by 6 bases, with the junction holding 12 bases beyond the gene matches. This sequence was found in a newborn girl in good health. The rearrangement combines TRBV10-1 with TRBJ2-1; 7 nucleotides in the junction match TRBD2. Sequenced input: cord blood. The CDR3 region reads CASTGTKGLGNEQFF. The sequenced DNA is TGCGCCAGCACTGGGACTAAAGGGTTGGGCAATGAGCAGTTCTTC.